Shown below are 23 T cell receptor beta chains from a single sample sequenced in a study of T cell responses to AZD1222 COVID-19 vaccine. Assay used: immunoSEQ multiplex PCR; TCRdb lists only in-frame clones, some missing. Among some 100,000 clones listed, approximately 91% were seen once. This specimen was peripheral blood, taken on day 0 of AZD1222 vaccination. Source of these receptors: an adult in good health.

The genes are TRBV11-2 and TRBJ2-7; TRBD2 matches at 7 bases. This CDR3 has 13 residues. The ends lost 0 bases at V and 6 bases at J; junction bases unmatched: 2. Germline lookup yields CDR1 SGHAT and CDR2 FQNNGV. The CDR3 DNA follows: TGTGCCAGCAGCTTAGAGTCTAGCGGCGAGCAGTACTTC. It codes for CASSLESSGEQYF.

This sequence joins TRBV11-1 and TRBJ1-5; D not resolved. The length of the CDR3 is 13 residues. The germline CDR1 and CDR2 sequences are SGHAT and FQDESV (reference sequence). V lost 3 bases and J 9 bases, leaving 12 bases between the germline ends. As DNA, the CDR3 is TGTGCCAGCAGCTTTAGAGGGTCGGGGCCCCAGCATTTT. It is translated as CASSFRGSGPQHF.

The chain has TRBV12-3 or TRBV12-4 and TRBJ1-5, with D unclear. This CDR3 region has 12 residues. Trimming left V 3 bases short and J 6 bases short, with 6 bases between. The CDR3 region is CASSLNAQPQHF. The CDR3 region has the DNA TGTGCCAGCAGTTTGAATGCTCAGCCCCAGCATTTT.

This clone was picked up a small number of times. The V and J genes are TRBV7-2 and TRBJ1-4, with D possibly being TRBD1 (5 bases). This CDR3 is built from 16 residues. Trimming took off 1 base at V and 1 base at J, with 10 bases between the two ends. Germline values: CDR1 SGHTA, CDR2 FQGNSA. The CDR3 sequence: CASSLEAGRTNEKLFF. CDR3 sequence (DNA): TGTGCCAGCAGCTTAGAAGCAGGGAGAACTAATGAAAAACTGTTTTTT.

The J gene is TRBJ2-2, the V gene TRBV5-1; D uncertain. The ends were cut back, 0 bases at V and 5 bases at J, with 17 bases in the middle. Germline loops: CDR1 SGHRS, CDR2 YFSETQ. The CDR3 is 17 residues long. CDR3 nucleotide sequence: TGCGCCAGCAGCTTGGCCCCGGCCACAACGCCGACCGGGGAGCTGTTTTTT. Amino acid sequence: CASSLAPATTPTGELFF.

This sequence joins TRBV3-1 (or the pseudogene TRBV3-2) and TRBJ1-2; 7 nucleotides match TRBD1. Germline V gene lookup returns CDR1 LGHDT and CDR2 YNNKEL (reference sequence). Unmatched junction bases numbered 11, after V lost 4 bases and J lost 6 bases. The CDR3 totals 15 residues. CDR3: CASSLWDRIVDGYTF. CDR3 DNA sequence: TGTGCCAGCAGCCTTTGGGACAGAATTGTGGATGGCTACACCTTC.

This chain links TRBV4-1 with TRBJ1-4; the match to TRBD1 covers 8 bases. V gave up 4 bases and J gave up 0 bases; unmatched junction bases: 4. CDR1 is MGHRA and CDR2 is YSYEKL in the germline V gene. CDR3 length: 16 residues. The CDR3 coding sequence is TGCGCCAGCAGCCCTGGACAGGGTCCAACTAATGAAAAACTGTTTTTT. It encodes CASSPGQGPTNEKLFF.

The chain couples TRBV18 to TRBJ2-7, with D possibly being TRBD1 (6 bases). Trimming removed 6 bases at V and 5 bases at J, with 20 bases between. Germline CDR1 reads KGHSH; CDR2 reads LQKENI. The CDR3 is made up of 15 amino acids. The CDR3 region is CASSRTEGWGHEQYF. The CDR3 nucleotides read TGTGCCAGCTCGCGTACCGAGGGGTGGGGGCACGAGCAGTACTTC.

This clone was observed a few times. The chain joins TRBV12-3 or TRBV12-4 to TRBJ2-2; possibly TRBD1 for D (6 bases). The V end lost 7 bases, the J end lost 9 bases, and 9 bases lay between the germline ends. The CDR3 runs to 11 residues. The CDR3 region has the DNA TGTGCCAGCACCCGGGACAGGGAGCTGTTTTTT. This encodes CASTRDRELFF.

This chain connects TRBV27 to TRBJ2-1; 12 positions match TRBD2. CDR3 length equals 15 residues. Germline loops: CDR1 MNHEY, CDR2 SMNVEV (reference sequence). The V and J ends lost 10 bases and 6 bases, in that order; junction bases with no gene match: 10. The CDR3 region has the DNA TGTGCCACCCTACGGGAGGGACTAGCGGGCAATGAGCAGTTCTTC. Protein: CATLREGLAGNEQFF.

The CDR3 nucleotides read TGTGCCTGGAGTTTGGGGTCCCATCAGCCCCAGCATTTT. This encodes CAWSLGSHQPQHF. The gene calls are TRBV30 and TRBJ1-5; unclear D gene. From germline, CDR1 is GTSNPN and CDR2 SVGIG (reference sequence). The CDR3 consists of 13 residues. V dropped 2 bases and J dropped 5 bases, with 10 bases sitting between them.

The chain joins TRBV5-1 to TRBJ2-5, with 7 positions matching TRBD2. Trimming removed 1 base from V and 5 bases from J; junction bases left unmatched: 2. The CDR3 has 13 residues. Germline V gene sequence: CDR1 SGHRS, CDR2 YFSETQ. The CDR3 sequence: CASSLLGGETQYF. CDR3 DNA sequence: TGCGCCAGCAGCTTGTTGGGGGGGGAGACCCAGTACTTC.

V is TRBV24-1 and J is TRBJ1-2; weak D call: TRBD1 (6 bases). The germline V gene encodes CDR1 KGHDR and CDR2 SFDVKD. The CDR3 loop spans 12 amino acids. Trimming cost V 3 bases and J 8 bases, with 9 bases left between them. CDR3 sequence: CATSDEGGGYTF. CDR3 nucleotides: TGTGCCACCAGTGATGAGGGGGGCGGCTACACCTTC.

The chain combines TRBV3-1 (or the pseudogene TRBV3-2) with TRBJ2-2; TRBD2 matches at 8 bases. Germline V lookup: CDR1 LGHDT, CDR2 YNNKEL (reference sequence). The V segment lost 3 bases and the J segment 6 bases; nucleotides outside the gene matches: 3. The CDR3 sequence is 14 residues long. The CDR3 DNA is TGTGCCAGCAGCCACGGGAGGGTATCCGGGGAGCTGTTTTTT. Protein: CASSHGRVSGELFF.

The chain combines TRBV18 with TRBJ1-5, with 7 bases identical to TRBD1. Germline V gene lookup returns CDR1 KGHSH and CDR2 LQKENI. After removal of 4 bases from V and 2 bases from J, the junction contained 2 bases not matched to a gene. The CDR3 length is 14 residues. The CDR3 sequence is CASSQGAGNQPQHF. The DNA of the CDR3 is TGTGCCAGCTCACAGGGGGCGGGCAATCAGCCCCAGCATTTT.

The chain recombines TRBV2 with TRBJ1-6; weak D call: TRBD1 (5 bases). The V gene lost 9 bases and the J gene lost 9 bases, with 15 bases spanning the gap. Germline loops: CDR1 SNHLY, CDR2 FYNNEI. The CDR3 is 13 residues long. CDR3 sequence: CASPPQGGSPLHF. In DNA, the CDR3 is TGTGCCAGTCCCCCGCAGGGTGGTTCACCCCTCCACTTT.

V gene TRBV4-3 combines with J gene TRBJ2-1; weak D call: TRBD1 (6 bases). Germline CDR1 LGHNA, CDR2 YSLEER. Trimming took 0 bases from V and 4 from J, leaving 10 bases between them. The CDR3 covers 15 residues. CDR3 in amino acids: CASSQDRTAYNEQFF. In DNA, the CDR3 is TGCGCCAGCAGCCAAGATCGGACAGCTTACAATGAGCAGTTCTTC.

The V gene is TRBV6-5, the J gene TRBJ1-1; 7 nucleotides line up with TRBD1. Germline V gene sequence: CDR1 MNHEY, CDR2 SVGAGI. The CDR3 has 16 amino acids. Trimming cost V 2 bases and J 5 bases; bases outside gene matches: 11. Here the CDR3 DNA reads TGTGCCAGCAGTTACCCGGGAGGGGGCGGGTGGACTGAAGCTTTCTTT. This encodes CASSYPGGGGWTEAFF.

This chain links TRBV3-1 (or the pseudogene TRBV3-2) with TRBJ1-5, with 10 bases identical to TRBD1. The V gene's germline CDR1 is LGHDT and CDR2 YNNKEL (reference sequence). V shed 5 bases and J 6 bases; nucleotides not matched to a gene: 13. The length of the CDR3 is 17 residues. CDR3 nucleotides: TGTGCCAGCAGCTTGACAGGGGGCGCAGGGGCCGGTCAGCCCCAGCATTTT. The encoded protein is CASSLTGGAGAGQPQHF.

CDR3 region: CASSYGRGANYGYTF. The CDR3 nucleotides are TGTGCCAGCAGTTACGGAAGGGGAGCTAACTATGGCTACACCTTC. The chain employs TRBV6-5 and TRBJ1-2; possible D gene TRBD1, 5 bases. Per germline, CDR1 MNHEY and CDR2 SVGAGI. The V end lost 2 bases, the J end lost 0 bases, and 10 bases lay between the germline ends. The CDR3 sequence is 15 residues long.

This chain connects TRBV15 to TRBJ1-1, with D unresolved. Germline lookup yields CDR1 LNHNV and CDR2 YYDKDF (reference sequence). V lost 0 bases, J lost 1 base, and 3 bases lay in between. The CDR3 has 13 residues. CDR3: CATSREENTEAFF. The DNA of the CDR3 is TGTGCCACCAGCAGAGAGGAGAACACTGAAGCTTTCTTT.

As DNA, the CDR3 is TGCAGTGCTAGTAGTGGGACTAGCGGCTCCTACGAGCAGTACTTC. It specifies CSASSGTSGSYEQYF. The V gene is TRBV20-1, the J gene TRBJ2-7; 11 positions match TRBD2. The germline gives CDR1 DFQATT, CDR2 SNEGSKA (reference sequence). V trimming: 3 bases; J trimming: 0 bases; junction bases outside the gene matches: 4. This CDR3 spans 15 amino acids.

A word on this clone: The sample has other DNA sequences that encode this CDR3 too. The CDR3 loop is CSASGNYGYTF. The CDR3 DNA sequence: TGCAGTGCTAGTGGCAACTATGGCTACACCTTC. The chain combines TRBV20-1 with TRBJ1-2; D unclear. The V and J ends lost 3 bases and 2 bases respectively, with 4 bases between them. Germline lookup yields CDR1 DFQATT and CDR2 SNEGSKA (reference sequence). This CDR3 spans 11 amino acids.